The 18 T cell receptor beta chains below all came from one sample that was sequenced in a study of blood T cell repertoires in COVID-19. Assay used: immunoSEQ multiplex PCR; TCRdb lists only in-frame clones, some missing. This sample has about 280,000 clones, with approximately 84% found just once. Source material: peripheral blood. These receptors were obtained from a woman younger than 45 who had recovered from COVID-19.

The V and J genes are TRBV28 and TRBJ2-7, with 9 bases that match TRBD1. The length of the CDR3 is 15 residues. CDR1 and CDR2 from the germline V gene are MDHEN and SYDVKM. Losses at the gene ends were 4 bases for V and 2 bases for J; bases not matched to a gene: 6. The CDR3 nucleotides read TGTGCCAGCAGTTACACAGGGGGCGGCGCCTACGAGCAGTACTTC. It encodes CASSYTGGGAYEQYF.

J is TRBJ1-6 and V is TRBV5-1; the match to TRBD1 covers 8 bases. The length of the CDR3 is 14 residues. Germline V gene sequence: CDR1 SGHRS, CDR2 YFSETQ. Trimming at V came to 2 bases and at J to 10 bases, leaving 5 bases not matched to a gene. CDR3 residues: CASSFGQGNSPLHF. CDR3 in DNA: TGCGCCAGCAGCTTCGGACAGGGAAACTCACCCCTCCACTTT. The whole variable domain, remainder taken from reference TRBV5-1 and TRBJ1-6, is KAGVTQTPRYLIKTRGQQVTLSCSPISGHRSVSWYQQTPGQGLQFLFEYFSETQRNKGNFPGRFSGRQFSNSRSEMNVSTLELGDSALYLCASSFGQGNSPLHFGNGTRLTVT.

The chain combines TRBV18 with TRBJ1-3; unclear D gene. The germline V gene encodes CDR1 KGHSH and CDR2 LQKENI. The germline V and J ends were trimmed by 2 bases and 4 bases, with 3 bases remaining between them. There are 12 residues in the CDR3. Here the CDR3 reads CASSPEGNTIYF. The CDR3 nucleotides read TGTGCCAGCTCACCAGAGGGAAACACCATATATTTT.

CDR3: CSVGQESGPQHF. Here the CDR3 DNA reads TGCAGCGTTGGACAGGAGAGCGGGCCCCAGCATTTT. This sequence joins TRBV29-1 and TRBJ1-5, with D maybe TRBD1 (6 bases). V gave up 4 bases and J gave up 9 bases, with 13 bases separating them. The germline V gene encodes CDR1 SQVTM and CDR2 ANQGSEA. There are 12 residues in the CDR3.

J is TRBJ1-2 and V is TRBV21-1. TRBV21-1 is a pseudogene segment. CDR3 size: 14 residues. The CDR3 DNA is TGTGCCAGCAGCGTAACGCGTCCTGCGGCCGGCTACACCTTC. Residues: CASSVTRPAAGYTF.

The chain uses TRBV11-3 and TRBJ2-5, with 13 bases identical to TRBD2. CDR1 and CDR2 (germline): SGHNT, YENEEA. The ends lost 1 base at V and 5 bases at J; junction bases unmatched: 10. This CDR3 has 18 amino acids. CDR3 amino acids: CASSLGRTSGSIGETQYF. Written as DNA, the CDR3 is TGTGCCAGCAGCTTAGGCCGGACTAGCGGGAGTATAGGGGAGACCCAGTACTTC.

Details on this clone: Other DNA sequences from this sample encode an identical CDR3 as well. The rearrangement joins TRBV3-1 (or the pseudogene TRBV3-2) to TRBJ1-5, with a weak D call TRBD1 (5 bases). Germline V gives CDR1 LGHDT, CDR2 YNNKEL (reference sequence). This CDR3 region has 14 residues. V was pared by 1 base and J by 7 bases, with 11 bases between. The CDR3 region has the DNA TGTGCCAGCAGCCAAGGGCAGGGTTACCAGCCCCAGCATTTT. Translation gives CASSQGQGYQPQHF.

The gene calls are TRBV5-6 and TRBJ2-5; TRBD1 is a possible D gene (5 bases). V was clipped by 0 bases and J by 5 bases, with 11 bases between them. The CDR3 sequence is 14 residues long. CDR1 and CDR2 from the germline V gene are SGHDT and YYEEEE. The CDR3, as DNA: TGTGCCAGCAGCTTGGTTAGGGGTTGGGAGACCCAGTACTTC. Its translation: CASSLVRGWETQYF.

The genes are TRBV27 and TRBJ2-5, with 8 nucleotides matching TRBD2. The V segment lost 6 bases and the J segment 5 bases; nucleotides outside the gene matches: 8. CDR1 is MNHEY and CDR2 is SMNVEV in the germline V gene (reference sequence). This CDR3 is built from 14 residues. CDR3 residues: CASSSGLVGETQYF. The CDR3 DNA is TGTGCCAGCAGCTCGGGACTAGTCGGCGAGACCCAGTACTTC.

The CDR3, as DNA: TGTGCCAGCCGGGACAGGGGGCAAGGTGAGCAGTTCTTC. As protein: CASRDRGQGEQFF. This chain joins TRBV6-5 and TRBJ2-1; TRBD1 agrees at 12 bases. V trimming: 8 bases; J trimming: 9 bases; junction bases outside the gene matches: 5. Germline V gene data show CDR1 as MNHEY and CDR2 as SVGAGI. The CDR3 is 13 amino acids.

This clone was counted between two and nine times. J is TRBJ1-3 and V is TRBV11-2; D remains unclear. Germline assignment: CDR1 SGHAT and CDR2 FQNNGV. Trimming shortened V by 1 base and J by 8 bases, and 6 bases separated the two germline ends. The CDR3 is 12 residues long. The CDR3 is CASSLAGDTIYF. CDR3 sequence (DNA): TGTGCCAGCAGCTTAGCCGGAGACACCATATATTTT.

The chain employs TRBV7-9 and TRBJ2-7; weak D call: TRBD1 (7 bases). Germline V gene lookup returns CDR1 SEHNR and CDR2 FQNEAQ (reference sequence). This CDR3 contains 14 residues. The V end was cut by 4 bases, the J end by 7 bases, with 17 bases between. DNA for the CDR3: TGTGCCAGCAGCTGGGGAACAGGGGCGGGGGAGCAGTACTTC. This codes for CASSWGTGAGEQYF.

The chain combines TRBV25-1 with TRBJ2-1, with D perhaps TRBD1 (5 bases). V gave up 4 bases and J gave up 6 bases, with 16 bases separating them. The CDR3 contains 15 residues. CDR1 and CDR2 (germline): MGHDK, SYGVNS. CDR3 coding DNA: TGTGCCAGCAGTGGGGGTAGACCCACAGGCAATGAGCAGTTCTTC. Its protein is CASSGGRPTGNEQFF.

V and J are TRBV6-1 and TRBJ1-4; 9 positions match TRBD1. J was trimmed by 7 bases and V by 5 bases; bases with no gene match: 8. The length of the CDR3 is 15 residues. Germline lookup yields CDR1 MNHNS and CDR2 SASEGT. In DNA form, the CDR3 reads TGTGCCAGCAGTCCGAAGACAGGGGGGATTGAAAAACTGTTTTTT. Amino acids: CASSPKTGGIEKLFF.

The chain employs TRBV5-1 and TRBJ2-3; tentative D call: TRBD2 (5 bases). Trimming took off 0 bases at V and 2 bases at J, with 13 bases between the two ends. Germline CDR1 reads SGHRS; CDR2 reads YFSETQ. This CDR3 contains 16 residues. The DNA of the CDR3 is TGCGCCAGCAGCTTGGCGGCTAGCAGCTACACAGATACGCAGTATTTT. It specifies CASSLAASSYTDTQYF.

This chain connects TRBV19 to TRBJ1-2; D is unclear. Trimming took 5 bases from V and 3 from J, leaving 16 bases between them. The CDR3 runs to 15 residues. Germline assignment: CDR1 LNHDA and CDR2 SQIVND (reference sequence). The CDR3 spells CASSVWGMEDYGYTF. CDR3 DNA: TGTGCCAGTAGTGTTTGGGGTATGGAGGACTATGGCTACACCTTC.

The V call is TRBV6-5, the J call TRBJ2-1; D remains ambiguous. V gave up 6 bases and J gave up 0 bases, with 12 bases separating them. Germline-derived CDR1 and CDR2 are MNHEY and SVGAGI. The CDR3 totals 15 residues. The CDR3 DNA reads TGTGCCAGCAGCTCCGACTTTAGCTCCTACAATGAGCAGTTCTTC. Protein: CASSSDFSSYNEQFF.

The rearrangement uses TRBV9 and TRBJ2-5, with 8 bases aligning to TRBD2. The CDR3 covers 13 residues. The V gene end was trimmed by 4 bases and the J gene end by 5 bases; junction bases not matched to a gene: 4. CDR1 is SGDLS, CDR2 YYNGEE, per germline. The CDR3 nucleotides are TGTGCCAGCAGCCGGGGGGGGGCTGAGACCCAGTACTTC. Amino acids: CASSRGGAETQYF.